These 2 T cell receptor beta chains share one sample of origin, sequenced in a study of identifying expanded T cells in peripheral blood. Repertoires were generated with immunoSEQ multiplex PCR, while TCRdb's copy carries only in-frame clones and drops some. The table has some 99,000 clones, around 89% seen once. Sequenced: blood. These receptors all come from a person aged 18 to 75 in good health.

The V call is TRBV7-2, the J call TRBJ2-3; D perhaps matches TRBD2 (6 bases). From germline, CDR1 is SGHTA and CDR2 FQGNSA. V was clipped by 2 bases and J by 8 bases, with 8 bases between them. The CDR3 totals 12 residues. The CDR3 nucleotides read TGTGCCAGCAGCTTACTGGGGGGTACGCAGTATTTT. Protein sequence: CASSLLGGTQYF.

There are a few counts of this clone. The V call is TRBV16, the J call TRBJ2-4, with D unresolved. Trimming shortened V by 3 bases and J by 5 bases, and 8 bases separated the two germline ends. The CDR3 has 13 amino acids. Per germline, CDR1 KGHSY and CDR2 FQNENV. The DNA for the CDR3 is TGTGCCAGCAGCCACGGACGGGAAAACATTCAGTACTTC. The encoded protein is CASSHGRENIQYF.